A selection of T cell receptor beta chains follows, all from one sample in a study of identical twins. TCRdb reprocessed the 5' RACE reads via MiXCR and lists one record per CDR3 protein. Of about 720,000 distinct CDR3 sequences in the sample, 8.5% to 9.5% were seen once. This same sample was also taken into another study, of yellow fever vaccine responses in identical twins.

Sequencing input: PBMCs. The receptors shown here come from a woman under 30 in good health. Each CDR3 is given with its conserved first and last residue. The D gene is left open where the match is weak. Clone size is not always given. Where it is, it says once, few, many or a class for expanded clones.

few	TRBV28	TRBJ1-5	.	TGTGCCAGCAGCTATCCAGGGACGGATCAGCCCCAGCATTTT	CASSYPGTDQPQHF
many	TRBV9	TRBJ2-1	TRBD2	TGTGCCAGCAGCGTGGATACTAGCGGAGGGGTCTACAATGAGCAGTTCTTC	CASSVDTSGGVYNEQFF
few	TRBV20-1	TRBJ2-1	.	TGCAGTGCTAGACAGGACCTTTACAATGAGCAGTTCTTC	CSARQDLYNEQFF
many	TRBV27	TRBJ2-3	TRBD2	TGTGCCAGCAGTTCCCTAGCGGGAGTTAGATCAGATACGCAGTATTTT	CASSSLAGVRSDTQYF
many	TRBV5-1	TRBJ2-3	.	TGCGCCAGCAGCTCCTCTGTGACACGTAGCACAGATACGCAGTATTTT	CASSSSVTRSTDTQYF
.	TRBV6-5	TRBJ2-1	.	TGTGCCAGCAGGTCCGGGCGGAGTGAGCAGTTCTTC	CASRSGRSEQFF
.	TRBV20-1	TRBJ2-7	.	TGCAGTGCTATGAGCTCCAGGGACCTTTCCTACGAGCAGTACTTC	CSAMSSRDLSYEQYF
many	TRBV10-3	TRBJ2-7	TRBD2	TGTGCCATCAGTGAGTCAGCGGGAGGTCCCTCTAGCGAGCAGTACTTC	CAISESAGGPSSEQYF
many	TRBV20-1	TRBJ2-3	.	TGCAGTGCTCCTGACATCGCAGATACGCAGTATTTT	CSAPDIADTQYF
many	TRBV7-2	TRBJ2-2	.	TGTGCCAGCACCACGATCGGGGAGCTGTTTTTT	CASTTIGELFF
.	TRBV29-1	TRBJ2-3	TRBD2	TGCAGCATTTTAGCGGGGAGCACAGATACGCAGTATTTT	CSILAGSTDTQYF